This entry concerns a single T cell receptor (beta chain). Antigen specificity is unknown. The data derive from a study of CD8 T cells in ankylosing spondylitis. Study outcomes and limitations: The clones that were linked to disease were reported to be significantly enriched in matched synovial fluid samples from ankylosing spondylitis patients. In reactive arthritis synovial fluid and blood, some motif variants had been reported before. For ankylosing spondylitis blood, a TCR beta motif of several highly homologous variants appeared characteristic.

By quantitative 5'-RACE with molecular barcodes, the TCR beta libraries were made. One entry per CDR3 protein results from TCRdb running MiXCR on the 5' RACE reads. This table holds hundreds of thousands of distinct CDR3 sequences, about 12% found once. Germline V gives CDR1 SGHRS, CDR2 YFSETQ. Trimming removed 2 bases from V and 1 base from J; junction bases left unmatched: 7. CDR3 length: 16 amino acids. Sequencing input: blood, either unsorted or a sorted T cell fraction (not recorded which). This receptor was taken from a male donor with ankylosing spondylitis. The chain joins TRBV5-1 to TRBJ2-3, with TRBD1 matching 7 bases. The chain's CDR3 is CASSFDRVFGTDTQYF. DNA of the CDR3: TGCGCCAGCAGCTTCGACAGGGTTTTCGGCACAGATACGCAGTATTTT.